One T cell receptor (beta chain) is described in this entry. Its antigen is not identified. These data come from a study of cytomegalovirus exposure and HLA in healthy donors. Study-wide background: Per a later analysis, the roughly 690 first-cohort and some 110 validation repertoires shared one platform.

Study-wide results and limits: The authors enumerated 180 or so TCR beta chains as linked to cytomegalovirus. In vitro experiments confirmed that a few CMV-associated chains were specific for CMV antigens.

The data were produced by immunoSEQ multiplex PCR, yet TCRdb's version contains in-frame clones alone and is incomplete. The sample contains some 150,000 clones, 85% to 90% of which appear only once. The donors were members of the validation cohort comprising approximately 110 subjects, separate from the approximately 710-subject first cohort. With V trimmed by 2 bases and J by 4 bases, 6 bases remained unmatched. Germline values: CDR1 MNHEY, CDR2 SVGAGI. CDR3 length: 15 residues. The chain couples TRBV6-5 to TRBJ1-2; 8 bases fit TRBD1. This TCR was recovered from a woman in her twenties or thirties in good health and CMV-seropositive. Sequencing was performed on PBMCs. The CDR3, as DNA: TGTGCCAGCAGTTACCTACAGGGGGAGGGCTATGGCTACACCTTC. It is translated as CASSYLQGEGYGYTF.